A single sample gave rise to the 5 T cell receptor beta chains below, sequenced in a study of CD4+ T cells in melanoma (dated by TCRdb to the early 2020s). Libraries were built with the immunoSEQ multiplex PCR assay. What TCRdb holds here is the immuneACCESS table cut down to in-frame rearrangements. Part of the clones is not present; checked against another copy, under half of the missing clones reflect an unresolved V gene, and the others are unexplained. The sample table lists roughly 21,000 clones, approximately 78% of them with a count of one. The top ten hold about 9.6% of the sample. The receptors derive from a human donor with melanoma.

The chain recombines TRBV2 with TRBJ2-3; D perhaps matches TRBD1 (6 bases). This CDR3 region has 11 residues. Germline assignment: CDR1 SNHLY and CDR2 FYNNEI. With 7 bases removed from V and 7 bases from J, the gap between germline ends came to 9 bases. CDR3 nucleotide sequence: TGTGCCAGCATGAGGGGGTATACGCAGTATTTT. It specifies CASMRGYTQYF.

In DNA form, the CDR3 reads TGTGCCAGCAGCTTGCGACAGAATCAGCCCCAGCATTTT. Translating gives CASSLRQNQPQHF. The chain recombines TRBV7-8 with TRBJ1-5, with D perhaps matching TRBD1 (5 bases). The CDR3 length is 13 residues. CDR1 and CDR2 from the germline V gene are SGHVS and FQNEAQ. V gave up 3 bases and J gave up 4 bases, with 7 bases separating them.

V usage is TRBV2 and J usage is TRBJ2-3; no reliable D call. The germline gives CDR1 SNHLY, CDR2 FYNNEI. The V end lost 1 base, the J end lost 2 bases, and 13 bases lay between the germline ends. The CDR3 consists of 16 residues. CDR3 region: CASSEGFPGFTDTQYF. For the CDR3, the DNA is TGTGCCAGCAGTGAAGGTTTTCCCGGTTTCACAGATACGCAGTATTTT. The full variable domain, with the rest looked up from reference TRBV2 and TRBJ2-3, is EPEVTQTPSHQVTQMGQEVILRCVPISNHLYFYWYRQILGQKVEFLVSFYNNEISEKSEIFDDQFSVERPDGSNFTLKIRSTKLEDSAMYFCASSEGFPGFTDTQYFGPGTRLTVL.

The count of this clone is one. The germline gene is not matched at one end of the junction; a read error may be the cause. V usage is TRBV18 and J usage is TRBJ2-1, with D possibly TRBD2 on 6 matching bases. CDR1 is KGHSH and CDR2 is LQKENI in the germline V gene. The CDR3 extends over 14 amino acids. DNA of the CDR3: TGTGCCAGCTCACTGACTAGAGAGTACAATGAGCGGTTCTTC. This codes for CASSLTREYNERFF.

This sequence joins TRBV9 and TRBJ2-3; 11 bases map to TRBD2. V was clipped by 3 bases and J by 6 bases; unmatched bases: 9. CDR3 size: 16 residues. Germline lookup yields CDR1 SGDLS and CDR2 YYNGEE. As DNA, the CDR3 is TGTGCCAGCAGCGGCGGACTAGCGGGCTTTCTCGATACGCAGTATTTT. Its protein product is CASSGGLAGFLDTQYF.